Below are 3 T cell receptor beta chains sequenced from a single sample in a study of cytomegalovirus exposure and HLA in healthy donors. PCR primers comprised 60 Vbeta and 13 Jbeta primers. Produced via immunoSEQ multiplex PCR; TCRdb's table is partial and in-frame only. In the table there are 200,000 to 250,000 clones, around 80% of which are singletons. Sequencing was carried out using PBMCs. The origin of the receptors is a woman aged 40 to 55 in good health and CMV-seropositive.

Regarding this clone: At one boundary the junction diverges from the germline segment, which might be a read error. The chain carries TRBV7-7 and TRBJ1-4; D may be TRBD1 (5 bases). The CDR3 is made up of 15 amino acids. Looked up from germline, CDR1 is SSHAT and CDR2 is FNYEAQ (reference sequence). The CDR3 region has the DNA TGTGCTAGCAGCAACAATGGGGGGACTAATGAAAAACTGTTTTTT. Translated: CASSNNGGTNEKLFF.

This clone was counted once. The rearrangement links TRBV7-2 to TRBJ2-7; 9 positions agree with TRBD2. V was clipped by 2 bases and J by 4 bases; unmatched bases: 6. CDR1 is SGHTA, CDR2 FQGNSA, per germline. The CDR3 totals 15 residues. CDR3: CASSLSSGRGYEQYF. The CDR3 nucleotides read TGTGCCAGCAGCTTAAGTAGCGGGAGAGGTTACGAGCAGTACTTC.

This chain links TRBV5-1 with TRBJ2-7; TRBD2 aligns across 8 bases. Germline CDR1 reads SGHRS; CDR2 reads YFSETQ. CDR3 length: 14 amino acids. V lost 5 bases to trimming and J lost 6 bases; unmatched junction nucleotides: 10. Written as DNA, the CDR3 is TGCGCCAGCAGGAGCGGGAGTGGTAGTGGCGAGCAGTACTTC. It translates to CASRSGSGSGEQYF.